This T cell receptor beta chain was recovered during a study of blood T cell repertoires in COVID-19. Study information: COVID-19 samples from acute and convalescent phases originated in the United States, Italy and Spain. The analysed material was cDNA or gDNA that came from T cells, B-cell-depleted T cells, or PBMCs.

Under the authors' procedure: Reference gene primers were amplified, and this amplification served to estimate nucleated cell counts. Measured with immunoSEQ multiplex PCR; TCRdb has only the in-frame clones, and not every one. That table furnishes V, J and clone size, whereas the DNA furnished D and trimming. The table has more than 110,000 clones, about 86% seen once; the top ten hold under 5%. V was clipped by 0 bases and J by 1 base; unmatched bases: 2. Germline values: CDR1 ENHRY, CDR2 SYGVKD. The CDR3 sequence is 16 residues long. This receptor was obtained from an older woman with acute or convalescent COVID-19. The rearrangement uses TRBV10-3 and TRBJ2-2; 7 positions match TRBD2. Sequenced: peripheral blood. The DNA of the CDR3 is TGTGCCATCAGTGAGTCGGGAGGGAGGAACACCGGGGAGCTGTTTTTT. The encoded protein is CAISESGGRNTGELFF.